The entry below describes one T cell receptor beta chain. TCRdb fed the RT-PCR reads into MiXCR, producing one record per CDR3 protein. The sample consists of approximately 200,000 distinct CDR3 sequences, approximately 41% of them appearing once. This sample is drawn from a study of patients and donors after allogeneic stem cell transplantation. Per the germline V gene, CDR1 is LGHNA and CDR2 is YSLEER. CDR3 size: 13 residues. Trimming cost V 0 bases and J 7 bases, with 10 bases left between them. The TCR originated in a human donor who was either an allogeneic HSCT recipient or a stem cell or donor lymphocyte infusion donor (not recorded which). It is not recorded whose cells these are; they may come from a transplant donor. The sequenced sample was blood, either unsorted or a sorted T cell fraction (not recorded which). The rearrangement joins TRBV4-3 to TRBJ2-7, with D perhaps given as TRBD1 or TRBD2 (5 bases each). The CDR3 region has the DNA TGCGCCAGCAGCCAAGAATGGGGGTATGAGCAGTACTTC. Its translation is CASSQEWGYEQYF.